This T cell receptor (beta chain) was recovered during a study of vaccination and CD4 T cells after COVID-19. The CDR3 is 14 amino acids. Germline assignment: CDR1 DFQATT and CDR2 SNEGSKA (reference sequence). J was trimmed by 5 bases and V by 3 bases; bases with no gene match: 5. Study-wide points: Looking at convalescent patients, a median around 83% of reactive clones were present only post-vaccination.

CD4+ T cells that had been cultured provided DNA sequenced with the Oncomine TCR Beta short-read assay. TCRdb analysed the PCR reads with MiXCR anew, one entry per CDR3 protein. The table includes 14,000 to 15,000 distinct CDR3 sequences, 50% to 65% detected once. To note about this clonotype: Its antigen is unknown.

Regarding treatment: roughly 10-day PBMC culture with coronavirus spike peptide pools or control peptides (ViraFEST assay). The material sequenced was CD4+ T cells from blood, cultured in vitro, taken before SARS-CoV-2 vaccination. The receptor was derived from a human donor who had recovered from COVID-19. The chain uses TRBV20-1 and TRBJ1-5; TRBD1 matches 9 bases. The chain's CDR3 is CSASYRGRDQPQHF. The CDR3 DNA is TGCAGTGCTAGTTACAGGGGGCGGGATCAGCCCCAGCATTTT.